This entry lists 18 T cell receptor beta chains sequenced from one sample in a study of blood T cell repertoires in COVID-19. Produced via immunoSEQ multiplex PCR; TCRdb's table is partial and in-frame only. The sample lists roughly 330,000 clones, around 87% seen once, with approximately 5% in the top ten. Sequencing was performed on PBMCs or T cells enriched from blood (not recorded which). These receptors were obtained from a woman aged 30 to 39 who had recovered from COVID-19.

This chain connects TRBV2 to TRBJ1-4, with 12 bases aligning to TRBD1. The CDR3 consists of 19 residues. The V gene's germline CDR1 is SNHLY and CDR2 FYNNEI. With V trimmed by 6 bases and J by 7 bases, 18 bases remained unmatched. DNA for the CDR3: TGTGCCAGCAGAGCCCCCTGGAGGGACAGGGGGCTGGTTGGTGAAAAACTGTTTTTT. Translation gives CASRAPWRDRGLVGEKLFF.

This chain joins TRBV4-3 and TRBJ1-5; D is undetermined. The germline V gene has CDR1 LGHNA and CDR2 YSLEER. V lost 0 bases and J lost 6, with 12 bases in between. The CDR3 totals 15 residues. In DNA form, the CDR3 reads TGCGCCAGCAGCCAAGATGGCCTTATCAGTCAGCCCCAGCATTTT. It translates to CASSQDGLISQPQHF.

The V gene is TRBV9, the J gene TRBJ1-6; 7 positions agree with TRBD1. The CDR3 is 16 amino acids. Germline trimming cut 3 bases from V and 10 bases from J; bases unmatched to any gene: 13. Germline V gives CDR1 SGDLS, CDR2 YYNGEE. CDR3 nucleotide sequence: TGTGCCAGCAGCGCCGGCAGACAGGGTCTTGGCTCACCCCTCCACTTT. Amino acids: CASSAGRQGLGSPLHF. The variable domain in full, with the rest retrieved from reference TRBV9 and TRBJ1-6, is DSGVTQTPKHLITATGQRVTLRCSPRSGDLSVYWYQQSLDQGLQFLIQYYNGEERAKGNILERFSAQQFPDLHSELNLSSLELGDSALYFCASSAGRQGLGSPLHFGNGTRLTVT.

The V call is TRBV19, the J call TRBJ1-4, with 8 bases identical to TRBD1. V gave up 8 bases and J gave up 5 bases; unmatched junction bases: 13. Looked up from germline, CDR1 is LNHDA and CDR2 is SQIVND (reference sequence). This CDR3 has 16 residues. The CDR3 DNA reads TGTGCCAGTGGAAGCCCCCGGACAGGGACCAATGAAAAACTGTTTTTT. It translates to CASGSPRTGTNEKLFF.

The chain uses TRBV7-2 and TRBJ1-5; D gene ambiguous. Germline CDR1 reads SGHTA; CDR2 reads FQGNSA. The CDR3 is made up of 16 amino acids. V was pared by 5 bases and J by 1 base, with 15 bases between. The CDR3 nucleotides are TGTGCCAGCAGCCCCGGCACGAGGGTCAGCAATCAGCCCCAGCATTTT. Its protein is CASSPGTRVSNQPQHF. The full variable domain, its missing parts supplied by reference TRBV7-2 and TRBJ1-5, is GAGVSQSPSNKVTEKGKDVELRCDPISGHTALYWYRQSLGQGLEFLIYFQGNSAPDKSGLPSDRFSAERTGGSVSTLTIQRTQQEDSAVYLCASSPGTRVSNQPQHFGDGTRLSIL.

The CDR3 sequence is CASSIRERRLSPLHF. For the CDR3, the DNA is TGTGCCAGTAGTATCCGGGAGCGCAGATTATCACCCCTCCACTTT. This chain joins TRBV19 and TRBJ1-6; D uncertain. Germline V lookup: CDR1 LNHDA, CDR2 SQIVND (reference sequence). This CDR3 comprises 15 residues. V lost 3 bases to trimming and J lost 10 bases, with 16 bases between them.

The count of this clone is one. The gene calls are TRBV6-5 and TRBJ1-5, with unresolved D. V was shortened by 5 bases and J by 0 bases, with 11 bases between the two germline ends. CDR3 length: 15 amino acids. Germline V gene lookup returns CDR1 MNHEY and CDR2 SVGAGI. CDR3 DNA: TGTGCCAGCAGTAAAATGACTCTTAGCAATCAGCCCCAGCATTTT. Translation gives CASSKMTLSNQPQHF.

This chain joins TRBV5-1 and TRBJ2-3, with TRBD1 identical over 7 bases. The V segment lost 4 bases and the J segment 3 bases; nucleotides outside the gene matches: 5. Looked up from germline, CDR1 is SGHRS and CDR2 is YFSETQ. The CDR3 covers 14 residues. The CDR3, as DNA: TGCGCCAGCAGCCGAGACAGGGTTACAGATACGCAGTATTTT. Translating gives CASSRDRVTDTQYF.

The V call is TRBV4-1, the J call TRBJ1-3; D gene ambiguous. The germline V gene has CDR1 MGHRA and CDR2 YSYEKL. Trimming took 4 bases from V and 4 from J, leaving 14 bases between them. The CDR3 has 15 residues. CDR3 DNA sequence: TGCGCCAGCAGCCTCAAGCATTTGCTAGGAAACACCATATATTTT. Protein sequence: CASSLKHLLGNTIYF.

The chain has TRBV3-1 (or the pseudogene TRBV3-2) and TRBJ1-3; D gene unclear. Looked up from germline, CDR1 is LGHDT and CDR2 is YNNKEL (reference sequence). The CDR3 spans 12 residues. The V gene lost 4 bases and the J gene lost 5 bases, with 6 bases spanning the gap. In nucleotides, the CDR3 is TGTGCCAGCAGCCGGACTCGAAACACCATATATTTT. Its protein product is CASSRTRNTIYF.

The genes are TRBV7-9 and TRBJ2-7; a weak D match, TRBD2 (5 bases). This CDR3 has 19 amino acids. V lost 1 base and J lost 0, with 22 bases in between. Germline CDR1 and CDR2: SEHNR and FQNEAQ (reference sequence). The DNA of the CDR3 is TGTGCCAGCAGCTTAGGGTGGCGGGTGGCCGCGGAATCCTCCTACGAGCAGTACTTC. Its protein product is CASSLGWRVAAESSYEQYF.

This clone was detected only once. The chain is built from TRBV29-1 and TRBJ2-7; D perhaps matches TRBD1 (6 bases). Germline V gene sequence: CDR1 SQVTM, CDR2 ANQGSEA. The CDR3 runs 13 residues. V lost 3 bases and J lost 6, with 15 bases in between. The chain's CDR3 is CSVEGWTVGEQYF. CDR3 nucleotide sequence: TGCAGCGTTGAGGGGTGGACAGTCGGCGAGCAGTACTTC.

The chain combines TRBV5-1 with TRBJ1-6; 11 nucleotides line up with TRBD1. The V and J ends lost 0 bases and 9 bases, in that order; junction bases with no gene match: 8. The CDR3 is 17 amino acids. Germline CDR1 SGHRS, CDR2 YFSETQ. The CDR3 DNA is TGCGCCAGCAGCTTGGCCTGGGGGACAGGGGGACGTTCACCCCTCCACTTT. Its protein product is CASSLAWGTGGRSPLHF.

The chain recombines TRBV7-9 with TRBJ2-7; 7 bases align to TRBD2. V shed 5 bases, J shed 2 bases, and the junction held 6 bases outside the gene matches. CDR1 and CDR2 from the germline V gene are SEHNR and FQNEAQ (reference sequence). The CDR3 spans 14 residues. This CDR3 is CASSPREVPYEQYF. The CDR3 bases are TGTGCCAGCAGCCCCCGGGAGGTTCCCTACGAGCAGTACTTC. The full variable domain, its missing parts supplied by reference TRBV7-9 and TRBJ2-7, is DTGVSQNPRHKITKRGQNVTFRCDPISEHNRLYWYRQTLGQGPEFLTYFQNEAQLEKSRLLSDRFSAERPKGSFSTLEIQRTEQGDSAMYLCASSPREVPYEQYFGPGTRLTVT.

This chain connects TRBV6-5 to TRBJ1-4, with TRBD1 as a possible D gene (5 bases). Trimming removed 6 bases at V and 8 bases at J, with 16 bases between. The CDR3 is 14 amino acids. Germline assignment: CDR1 MNHEY and CDR2 SVGAGI. The CDR3 nucleotides are TGTGCCAGCAGCCAGGGACTTGCCGGAGAAAAACTGTTTTTT. Its protein product is CASSQGLAGEKLFF.

The V call is TRBV27, the J call TRBJ2-3; 8 bases align to TRBD2. CDR1 is MNHEY, CDR2 SMNVEV, per germline (reference sequence). The CDR3 totals 17 residues. The ends lost 6 bases at V and 4 bases at J; junction bases unmatched: 15. The CDR3 region is CASRASWERGFADTQYF. DNA of the CDR3: TGTGCCAGCAGAGCCTCCTGGGAGCGGGGGTTTGCAGATACGCAGTATTTT.

The chain carries TRBV29-1 and TRBJ1-3, with 7 positions matching TRBD1. This CDR3 has 15 residues. Germline V gene sequence: CDR1 SQVTM, CDR2 ANQGSEA. Unmatched junction bases numbered 7, after V lost 4 bases and J lost 1 base. DNA for the CDR3: TGCAGCGTTGTTGGAGGGGGCTTGTCTGGAAACACCATATATTTT. Its translation: CSVVGGGLSGNTIYF.

CDR3: CASSPWGQAYEQYF. The CDR3 DNA reads as TGTGCCAGCAGTCCTTGGGGACAGGCGTACGAGCAGTACTTC. V is TRBV7-9 and J is TRBJ2-7, with 8 positions matching TRBD1. V shed 6 bases and J 4 bases; nucleotides not matched to a gene: 8. Germline CDR1 and CDR2: SEHNR and FQNEAQ (reference sequence). This CDR3 has 14 amino acids.